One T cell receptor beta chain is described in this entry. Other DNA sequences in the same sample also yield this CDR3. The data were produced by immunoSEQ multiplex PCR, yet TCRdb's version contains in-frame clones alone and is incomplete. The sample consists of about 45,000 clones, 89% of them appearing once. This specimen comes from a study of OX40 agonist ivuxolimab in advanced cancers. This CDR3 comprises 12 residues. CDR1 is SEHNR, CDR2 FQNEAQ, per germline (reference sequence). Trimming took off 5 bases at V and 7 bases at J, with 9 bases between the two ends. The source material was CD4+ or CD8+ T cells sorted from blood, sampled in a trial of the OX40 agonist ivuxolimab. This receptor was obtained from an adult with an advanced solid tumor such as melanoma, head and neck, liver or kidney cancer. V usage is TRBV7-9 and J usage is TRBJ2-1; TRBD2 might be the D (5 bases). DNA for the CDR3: TGTGCCAGCAGCCCCGACTATAATGAGCAGTTCTTC. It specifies CASSPDYNEQFF.